Described below is a single T cell receptor (beta chain) sequence and its context. The entry originates in a study of blood T cell repertoires in COVID-19. Study summary: Researchers got acute and convalescent COVID-19 samples from the United States, Italy and Spain.

This table comes from immunoSEQ multiplex PCR, and its TCRdb copy is limited to in-frame clones, with some not included. The data contain under 75,000 clones, about 81% of them singletons. In germline, CDR1 is SEHNR, CDR2 FQNEAQ (reference sequence). The CDR3 runs to 17 residues. Trimming removed 5 bases at V and 1 base at J, with 20 bases between. The sequenced sample was peripheral blood. This rearrangement joins TRBV7-9 to TRBJ2-5; D may be TRBD2 (6 bases). This clonotype was obtained from a man older than 75 with acute or convalescent COVID-19. The CDR3 bases are TGTGCCAGCAGCCGTCGGGGTGGTAGCGGTTTCCAAGAGACCCAGTACTTC. Amino acid sequence: CASSRRGGSGFQETQYF.